This entry lists 32 T cell receptor beta chains sequenced from one sample in a study of T cells in tuberculosis. Only in-frame clones appear in the TCRdb table, and some are missing; sequencing was by immunoSEQ multiplex PCR. Of 30,000 to 45,000 clones in the sample, 94% were seen once. Sample: PBMCs. These receptors all come from a donor aged 10 to 29 with latent tuberculosis or without tuberculosis infection. Some clones in this sample may be carry-over from other donors' samples.

The chain links TRBV7-8 to TRBJ2-3; TRBD2 might be the D (6 bases). V lost 1 base and J lost 2, with 10 bases in between. Germline lookup yields CDR1 SGHVS and CDR2 FQNEAQ. The CDR3 extends over 15 amino acids. The CDR3 DNA reads TGTGCCAGCAGCTTAGTGCGGGGAATCACAGATACGCAGTATTTT. It codes for CASSLVRGITDTQYF.

This chain links TRBV30 with TRBJ1-4; the match to TRBD1 covers 9 bases. Germline CDR1 GTSNPN, CDR2 SVGIG (reference sequence). CDR3 length: 14 amino acids. V trimming: 7 bases; J trimming: 8 bases; junction bases outside the gene matches: 11. Here the CDR3 reads CASTRQGVQEKLFF. CDR3 nucleotide sequence: TGTGCCTCAACCCGACAGGGGGTTCAGGAAAAACTGTTTTTT.

V gene TRBV5-4 combines with J gene TRBJ1-6; TRBD1 aligns across 10 bases. CDR1 and CDR2 (germline): SGHNT, YYREEE (reference sequence). The CDR3 spans 14 residues. V was pared by 5 bases and J by 13 bases, with 9 bases of the junction left unmatched. The CDR3 spells CASRSGTGVGPLHF. CDR3 DNA sequence: TGTGCCAGCAGATCCGGGACAGGGGTGGGTCCCCTCCACTTT.

The CDR3 nucleotides read TGTGCCAGCTCCGAACTCCGGGATAACACCGGGGAGCTGTTTTTT. Translated, it gives CASSELRDNTGELFF. The chain couples TRBV18 to TRBJ2-2; maybe TRBD2 (5 bases). Germline V CDR1 and CDR2: KGHSH, LQKENI. Between the trimmed V and J ends, which lost 6 bases and 2 bases, there was a span of 13 bases. There are 15 residues in the CDR3. The full variable domain, completed using reference TRBV18 and TRBJ2-2, is NAGVMQNPRHLVRRRGQEARLRCSPMKGHSHVYWYRQLPEEGLKFMVYLQKENIIDESGMPKERFSAEFPKEGPSILRIQQVVRGDSAAYFCASSELRDNTGELFFGEGSRLTVL.

The rearrangement uses TRBV28 and TRBJ2-7, with D possibly being TRBD2 (6 bases). The CDR3 is 14 residues long. Germline CDR1 reads MDHEN; CDR2 reads SYDVKM. The V end was cut by 8 bases, the J end by 3 bases, with 17 bases between. The CDR3 loop is CASREEGDNYEQYF. As DNA, the CDR3 is TGTGCCAGCCGCGAGGAGGGAGATAACTACGAGCAGTACTTC.

The chain has TRBV6-1 and TRBJ2-1, with 9 positions matching TRBD1. CDR1 is MNHNS, CDR2 SASEGT, per germline. There are 15 residues in the CDR3. V dropped 5 bases and J dropped 5; count of bases not matched to a gene: 7. The CDR3 loop reads CASSIRDRADNEQFF. The CDR3 bases are TGTGCCAGCAGTATCCGGGACAGGGCCGACAATGAGCAGTTCTTC.

The chain uses TRBV9 and TRBJ1-4; TRBD1 is a possible D gene (5 bases). V was trimmed by 0 bases and J by 8 bases, leaving 14 bases between them. CDR3 length: 15 amino acids. Germline assignment: CDR1 SGDLS and CDR2 YYNGEE. CDR3 region: CASSVEDTQGEKLFF. In DNA form, the CDR3 reads TGTGCCAGCAGCGTAGAGGACACCCAGGGAGAAAAACTGTTTTTT.

This rearrangement joins TRBV27 to TRBJ1-2; TRBD1 is a possible D gene (6 bases). V lost 5 bases, J lost 6 bases, and 22 bases lay in between. CDR1 is MNHEY and CDR2 is SMNVEV in the germline V gene (reference sequence). The CDR3 runs to 16 residues. The CDR3: CASSPFNPGQEHGYTF. The DNA of the CDR3 is TGTGCCAGCAGTCCTTTTAACCCGGGACAAGAACATGGCTACACCTTC.

The gene calls are TRBV5-1 and TRBJ1-6; D uncertain. V lost 0 bases to trimming and J lost 7 bases, with 5 bases between them. CDR3 length equals 13 residues. Per the germline V gene, CDR1 is SGHRS and CDR2 is YFSETQ. The CDR3 protein is CASSLVSNSPLHF. CDR3 DNA sequence: TGCGCCAGCAGCTTGGTCTCCAATTCACCCCTCCACTTT.

V gene TRBV5-5 combines with J gene TRBJ1-1; a weak D match, TRBD1 (5 bases). CDR1 and CDR2 from the germline V gene are SGHKS and YYEKEE (reference sequence). Between the trimmed V and J ends, which lost 0 bases and 5 bases, there was a span of 14 bases. The CDR3 covers 15 residues. The CDR3 spells CASSLEVQGGTEAFF. The CDR3, as DNA: TGTGCCAGCAGCTTGGAGGTTCAGGGTGGAACTGAAGCTTTCTTT.

In DNA, the CDR3 is TGTGCCAGCTCGGCCGGACAGGGAGGGGCGTTGGGTGAAAAACTGTTTTTT. Amino acid sequence: CASSAGQGGALGEKLFF. The rearrangement joins TRBV27 to TRBJ1-4, with 8 nucleotides matching TRBD1. This CDR3 is 17 amino acids long. V trimming: 8 bases; J trimming: 7 bases; junction bases outside the gene matches: 18. Per germline, CDR1 MNHEY and CDR2 SMNVEV (reference sequence).

The chain uses TRBV2 and TRBJ2-3; possibly TRBD2 for D (6 bases). CDR3 length equals 13 residues. The V gene lost 8 bases and the J gene lost 0 bases, with 9 bases spanning the gap. Per the germline V gene, CDR1 is SNHLY and CDR2 is FYNNEI. CDR3 sequence reads: CASPRGSTDTQYF. CDR3 DNA sequence: TGTGCCAGCCCCCGGGGGAGCACAGATACGCAGTATTTT.

V is TRBV11-2 and J is TRBJ1-4; 9 nucleotides align to TRBD1. The CDR3 sequence is 15 residues long. V shed 5 bases, J shed 7 bases, and the junction held 8 bases outside the gene matches. Germline V lookup: CDR1 SGHAT, CDR2 FQNNGV. CDR3 protein: CASSPRTGDIEKLFF. CDR3 DNA: TGTGCCAGCAGCCCCCGGACAGGGGATATTGAAAAACTGTTTTTT.

CDR3 region: CASNRNYGYTF. DNA for the CDR3: TGTGCCAGTAACAGGAACTATGGCTACACCTTC. This sequence joins TRBV19 and TRBJ1-2; TRBD1 might be the D (5 bases). The CDR3 is 11 amino acids. Trimming cost V 7 bases and J 2 bases, with 5 bases left between them. Germline CDR1 and CDR2: LNHDA and SQIVND (reference sequence).

The chain carries TRBV2 and TRBJ1-4, with 8 bases fitting TRBD1. This CDR3 is 16 amino acids long. Germline values: CDR1 SNHLY, CDR2 FYNNEI. Trimming removed 6 bases from V and 7 bases from J; junction bases left unmatched: 13. CDR3 in amino acids: CASRHQGARTTEKLFF. CDR3 nucleotides: TGTGCCAGCAGACACCAGGGGGCAAGGACGACTGAAAAACTGTTTTTT.

This chain uses TRBV27 with TRBJ2-6; D is perhaps TRBD1 (5 bases). CDR3 length: 16 residues. The V and J ends lost 7 bases and 2 bases respectively, with 15 bases between them. Looked up from germline, CDR1 is MNHEY and CDR2 is SMNVEV (reference sequence). The CDR3 reads CASTERGRAGANVLTF. CDR3 DNA sequence: TGTGCCAGCACCGAAAGGGGCAGGGCTGGGGCCAACGTCCTGACTTTC.

The chain employs TRBV14 and TRBJ1-1, with D uncertain. The CDR3 has 13 amino acids. V shed 6 bases and J shed 1 base, with 9 bases lying between them. Per germline, CDR1 SGHDN and CDR2 FVKESK. This CDR3 reads CASSKQANTEAFF. The CDR3 DNA sequence: TGTGCCAGCAGTAAGCAGGCGAACACTGAAGCTTTCTTT.

CDR3 DNA: TGTGCCAGCAGTATGCTAGAAGGGGGTGAGGGCTACACCTTC. Its protein is CASSMLEGGEGYTF. This rearrangement joins TRBV2 to TRBJ1-2, with a tentative D call TRBD1 (6 bases). Germline V CDR1 and CDR2: SNHLY, FYNNEI. This CDR3 contains 14 residues. Between the trimmed V and J ends, which lost 5 bases and 8 bases, there was a span of 18 bases.

The chain has TRBV25-1 and TRBJ2-3, with D uncertain. This CDR3 is built from 13 residues. V was trimmed by 2 bases and J by 0 bases, leaving 3 bases between them. Germline CDR1 MGHDK, CDR2 SYGVNS. The CDR3 sequence: CASSERSTDTQYF. CDR3 nucleotides: TGTGCCAGCAGTGAACGTAGCACAGATACGCAGTATTTT.

J is TRBJ1-2 and V is TRBV30; TRBD1 matches 9 bases. The CDR3 length is 13 residues. Germline V lookup: CDR1 GTSNPN, CDR2 SVGIG (reference sequence). The V and J ends lost 5 bases and 8 bases, in that order; junction bases with no gene match: 9. CDR3 sequence reads: CAWGTGTGIGYTF. CDR3 bases: TGTGCCTGGGGGACCGGGACAGGGATCGGCTACACCTTC.

With respect to this clone: Other DNA sequences in this sample translate to the same CDR3. V gene TRBV7-2 combines with J gene TRBJ2-2; 9 nucleotides match TRBD2. The CDR3 sequence is 18 residues long. The germline CDR1 and CDR2 sequences are SGHTA and FQGNSA. V was clipped by 1 base and J by 5 bases; unmatched bases: 11. CDR3 amino acids: CASSLDLAGGPGTGELFF. The DNA of the CDR3 is TGTGCCAGCAGCTTAGACCTCGCGGGGGGGCCGGGGACCGGGGAGCTGTTTTTT.

CDR3 amino acids: CAWSRGWNYGYTF. DNA for the CDR3: TGTGCCTGGAGTAGGGGGTGGAACTATGGCTACACCTTC. This chain joins TRBV30 and TRBJ1-2; weak D call: TRBD1 (6 bases). The V gene lost 2 bases and the J gene lost 2 bases, with 9 bases spanning the gap. The length of the CDR3 is 13 residues. Germline CDR1 is GTSNPN and CDR2 is SVGIG (reference sequence). Full variable domain (remainder filled in from reference TRBV30 and TRBJ1-2): SQTIHQWPATLVQPVGSPLSLECTVEGTSNPNLYWYRQAAGRGLQLLFYSVGIGQISSEVPQNLSASRPQDRQFILSSKKLLLSDSGFYLCAWSRGWNYGYTFGSGTRLTVV.

This sequence joins TRBV19 and TRBJ1-4; a weak D match, TRBD1 (6 bases). The V gene lost 1 base and the J gene lost 1 base, with 7 bases spanning the gap. The germline gives CDR1 LNHDA, CDR2 SQIVND (reference sequence). The CDR3 sequence is 15 residues long. The CDR3 sequence: CASSIVDRTNEKLFF. The CDR3, as DNA: TGTGCCAGTAGTATAGTGGACAGAACTAATGAAAAACTGTTTTTT.

The J gene is TRBJ2-7, the V gene TRBV7-6; 10 bases agree with TRBD1. The ends lost 4 bases at V and 6 bases at J; junction bases unmatched: 15. The CDR3 contains 17 residues. CDR1 is SGHVS and CDR2 is FNYEAQ in the germline V gene. DNA of the CDR3: TGTGCCAGCAGCTCATTCCGGGACAGGGGACTTTTAGCCGAGCAGTACGTC. Amino acid sequence: CASSSFRDRGLLAEQYV.

CDR3 amino acids: CASSLDLHSAGYEQYV. The CDR3 coding sequence is TGTGCCAGCAGCTTGGACCTGCACTCGGCGGGATACGAGCAGTACGTC. The chain links TRBV5-5 to TRBJ2-7, with D tentatively TRBD2 (6 bases). This CDR3 is built from 16 residues. V lost 0 bases and J lost 4, with 17 bases in between. Germline lookup yields CDR1 SGHKS and CDR2 YYEKEE (reference sequence).

Only a few counts were recorded for this clone. The chain is built from TRBV7-8 and TRBJ2-5; TRBD1 might be the D (6 bases). Looked up from germline, CDR1 is SGHVS and CDR2 is FQNEAQ. CDR3 size: 13 residues. Trimming took 5 bases from V and 5 from J, leaving 12 bases between them. CDR3 protein: CASSTGFRETQYF. CDR3 in DNA: TGTGCCAGCAGCACAGGGTTTAGGGAGACCCAGTACTTC. The complete variable domain, with remaining parts taken from reference TRBV7-8 and TRBJ2-5, reads GAGVSQSPRYKVAKRGQDVALRCDPISGHVSLFWYQQALGQGPEFLTYFQNEAQLDKSGLPSDRFFAERPEGSVSTLKIQRTQQEDSAVYLCASSTGFRETQYFGPGTRLLVL.

This chain uses TRBV7-7 with TRBJ2-1; tentative D call: TRBD1 (5 bases). CDR1 is SSHAT and CDR2 is FNYEAQ in the germline V gene (reference sequence). V gave up 5 bases and J gave up 8 bases, with 13 bases separating them. CDR3 length: 13 amino acids. The CDR3 loop is CASSDSIGDEQFF. The DNA for the CDR3 is TGTGCCAGCAGCGACTCAATAGGGGATGAGCAGTTCTTC.

This chain uses TRBV6-5 with TRBJ2-1; possibly TRBD1 for D (6 bases). This CDR3 is 15 amino acids long. V was trimmed by 5 bases and J by 4 bases, leaving 15 bases between them. CDR1 and CDR2 (germline): MNHEY, SVGAGI. CDR3 nucleotide sequence: TGTGCCAGCAGTCCCGGGACACCAGCATACAATGAGCAGTTCTTC. It codes for CASSPGTPAYNEQFF.

The gene calls are TRBV23-1 and TRBJ2-7, with D perhaps matching TRBD1 (5 bases). TRBV23-1 is classed as an ORF, of uncertain function. V shed 0 bases and J shed 2 bases, with 11 bases lying between them. There are 15 residues in the CDR3. CDR3 in DNA: TGCGCCAGCAGTCAATCAAGGGGCGAGGCCTACGAGCAGTACTTC. It translates to CASSQSRGEAYEQYF.

This clone appeared once. V gene TRBV10-2 combines with J gene TRBJ2-7; 7 bases are shared with TRBD1. The CDR3 spans 13 residues. V shed 7 bases, J shed 3 bases, and the junction held 6 bases outside the gene matches. Looked up from germline, CDR1 is WSHSY and CDR2 is SAAADI. The CDR3 DNA sequence: TGCGCCAGCAACAGTGACAGGGACTACGAGCAGTACTTC. Its translation: CASNSDRDYEQYF.

This chain joins TRBV5-4 and TRBJ2-3, with D perhaps matching TRBD2 (5 bases). Trimming stripped 0 bases from V and 1 base from J, with 9 bases between. Germline-derived CDR1 and CDR2 are SGHNT and YYREEE (reference sequence). This CDR3 has 15 residues. The CDR3 loop reads CASSLGVGGTDTQYF. CDR3 nucleotides: TGTGCCAGCAGCTTGGGGGTCGGGGGCACAGATACGCAGTATTTT.

The chain joins TRBV11-2 to TRBJ2-2; 7 nucleotides line up with TRBD2. The trim removed 4 bases at V and 0 bases at J, leaving 11 bases unmatched. The germline V gene has CDR1 SGHAT and CDR2 FQNNGV. The CDR3 sequence is 18 residues long. DNA for the CDR3: TGTGCCAGCAGCTCACCAGTAGGCGGGGGAGCGAACACCGGGGAGCTGTTTTTT. Amino acid sequence: CASSSPVGGGANTGELFF.